Below are 6 T cell receptor beta chains sequenced from a single sample in a study of monozygotic twins with inflammatory bowel disease. TCRdb reanalyzed the 5' RACE reads, giving one entry per CDR3 protein sequence and no DNA. Its table records 200,000 to 250,000 distinct CDR3 sequences. Sequencing was carried out using blood. All receptors derive from a human donor with ulcerative colitis or Crohn's disease, or a healthy co-twin of an affected twin (not recorded which).

V usage is TRBV7-8 and J usage is TRBJ2-7; TCRdb selects TRBD2, and the lack of DNA leaves this call unchecked. The CDR3 consists of 16 residues. Germline V gene sequence: CDR1 SGHVS, CDR2 FQNEAQ. The CDR3 loop reads CASSLLISEGDYEQYF.

The V and J genes are TRBV12-3 or TRBV12-4 and TRBJ1-2; lacking DNA, the TRBD1 call made by TCRdb goes unchecked. This CDR3 contains 13 residues. CDR3 in amino acids: CASSFRQGYGYTF.

The J gene is TRBJ2-6, the V gene TRBV6-2 or TRBV6-3. CDR1 is MNHEY, CDR2 SVGEGT, per germline. The CDR3 is 16 residues long. The CDR3 reads CASSSNVGTGANVLTF.

The rearrangement uses TRBV15 and TRBJ2-3; absent DNA, TCRdb's TRBD2 call cannot be checked. CDR1 and CDR2 from the germline V gene are LNHNV and YYDKDF (reference sequence). The length of the CDR3 is 16 residues. The CDR3 sequence: CATSTTRGRIQDTQYF.

This sequence joins TRBV15 and TRBJ2-7; TCRdb's D call, TRBD2, is unchecked because there is no DNA. Germline-derived CDR1 and CDR2 are LNHNV and YYDKDF (reference sequence). The CDR3 has 18 residues. CDR3 amino acids: CATSRDPPGTSGSYEQYF.

The genes are TRBV7-6 and TRBJ2-7; as DNA is missing, the TRBD2 call by TCRdb cannot be tested. The CDR3 consists of 14 residues. Looked up from germline, CDR1 is SGHVS and CDR2 is FNYEAQ. The CDR3 region is CASSPRRPPYEQYF.